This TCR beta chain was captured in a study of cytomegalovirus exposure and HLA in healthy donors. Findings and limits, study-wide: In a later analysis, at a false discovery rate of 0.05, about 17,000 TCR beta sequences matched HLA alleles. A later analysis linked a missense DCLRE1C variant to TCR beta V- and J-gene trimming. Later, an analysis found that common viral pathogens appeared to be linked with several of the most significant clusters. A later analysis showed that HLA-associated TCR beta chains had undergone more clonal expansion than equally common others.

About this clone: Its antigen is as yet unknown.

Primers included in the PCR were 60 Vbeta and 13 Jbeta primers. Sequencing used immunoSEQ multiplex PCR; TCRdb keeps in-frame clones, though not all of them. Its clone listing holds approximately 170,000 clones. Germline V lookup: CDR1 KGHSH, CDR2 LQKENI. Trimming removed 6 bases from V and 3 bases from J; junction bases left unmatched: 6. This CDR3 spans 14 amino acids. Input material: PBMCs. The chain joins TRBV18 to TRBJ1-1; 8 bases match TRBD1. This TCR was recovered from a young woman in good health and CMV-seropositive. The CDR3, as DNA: TGTGCCAGCTCCACGACAGGGGAGGACACTGAAGCTTTCTTT. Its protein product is CASSTTGEDTEAFF.